The entry that follows covers one T cell receptor beta chain sequence. What it binds is not known. This specimen comes from a study of breast tumors, draining lymph nodes, adjacent tissues. Findings and caveats of the study: Tumor T cell lymph node origin was a supported hypothesis, not proven. Tumors had less TCR diversity than lymph nodes, more than nontumor tissue. Compared with basal-like, luminal-like tumors shared significantly more repertoire with nontumor tissue. The data were judged consistent with most tumor T cells coming from lymph node and expanding in tumor.

CDR1 is SNHLY, CDR2 FYNNEI, per germline. V lost 11 bases, J lost 8 bases, and 13 bases lay in between. There are 11 residues in the CDR3. TCRdb analysed the multiplex PCR reads with MiXCR anew, one entry per CDR3 protein. The table has over 12,000 distinct CDR3 sequences, 47% seen once. This receptor was obtained from a female donor with breast cancer. Some clones in this sample may be carry-over from other donors' samples. The V gene is TRBV2, the J gene TRBJ2-1; TRBD2 is a possible D gene (5 bases). The sequenced material came from tumor-adjacent breast tissue. CDR3: CAQSGGDEQFF. CDR3 nucleotide sequence: TGTGCCCAGTCCGGAGGAGATGAGCAGTTCTTC.